This T cell receptor (beta chain) was sequenced in a study of neurological immune-mediated disorders. The authors produced cDNA by 5'RACE using 10-nucleotide random UMIs. Sequencing runs each yielded over 190 million TCR-beta sequences from 15-18 subjects. A single record per CDR3 protein comes from TCRdb applying MiXCR to the 5' RACE reads. The sample has fewer than 45,000 distinct CDR3 sequences; over 6% are singletons. CD4+ or CD8+ T cells at a count of around 910,000 served as input for the sorted libraries. This clonotype has a count of ten or more. Trimming cost V 7 bases and J 2 bases, with 14 bases left between them. The CDR3 is 15 residues long.

The sequencing input was CD4+ T cells from blood. This chain connects TRBV12-3 or TRBV12-4 to TRBJ2-2, with D uncertain. The clonotype originates from a woman aged 40-49 years in good health. The chain's CDR3 is CASTQLVSNTGELFF. CDR3 nucleotides: TGTGCCAGCACCCAACTCGTTTCCAACACCGGGGAGCTGTTTTTT.